The source of this TCR beta chain is a study of IL-17A CD8 T cells in psoriatic arthritis synovium. About the investigation overall: The goal of the study was to characterize the phenotype, molecular profile and function of synovial IL-17A+CD8+ T cells in the pathogenesis of psoriatic arthritis.

Synovial fluid effusions were aspirated from the actively inflamed joints of patients with psoriatic arthritis. For each patient, synovial fluid served as the source from which three memory CD8+ T cell populations were isolated by sorting: Tc1 cells (IL-17A-IFNgamma+), Tc17 cells (IL-17A+) and the bulk memory fraction, allowing their TCR repertoires to be compared. The Classification of Psoriatic Arthritis Study Group (CASPAR) criteria were met by the psoriatic arthritis patients. CD45RA-CD27+/- plus CD45RA+CD27- cells were sorted as bulk memory CD8+ T cells. TCRbeta sequencing was performed on sorted synovial fluid CD8+ T cell subsets from a few patients with psoriatic arthritis. Synovial fluid mononuclear cells were isolated with Lymphoprep and cryopreserved in liquid nitrogen before use. Around 50% fetal calf serum and around 9% dimethyl sulfoxide were contained in the cryopreservation medium.

After DNA extraction (Qiagen), TCRbeta V-D-J rearrangements were amplified in a bias-controlled manner and then sequenced at high throughput (immunoSEQ; Adaptive Biotech). As for how the authors treated the data: Productive sequences were analyzed at sequence level using the immunoSEQ Analyzer platform. Clonality was calculated as 1 minus Pielou's evenness, so values run from 0 (highly polyclonal) up to 1 (monoclonal). The Morisita index, ranging from 0 (no similarity) to 1 (complete similarity), was used to quantify repertoire overlap between subsets. The clones in this table, taken by TCRdb from immuneACCESS, are in-frame only. Not every clone is retained; where verified, under half of the shortfall comes from an unresolved V gene, and the cause of the rest is unknown. V and J calls and clone size are as listed in that table; D and trimming were resolved from the DNA. Within this sample are about 2,300 clones, with roughly 72% of them counted one time only. Around 14% of the sample is held by the ten biggest clonotypes.

What the study reported, not specific to this receptor: Although some individual clones took up over 4% of the repertoire, most synovial CD8+ subsets stayed polyclonal. Only a few patients were included in the TCR sequencing, a limited sample size that the authors acknowledged. Because no psoriatic arthritis synovial tissue samples were available, cells were taken from synovial fluid instead of synovial tissue.

The germline V gene (reference sequence) specifies SGHKS as CDR1 and YYEKEE as CDR2. The V and J ends are trimmed by 4 bases and 0 bases, leaving 7 bases between them. The CDR3 goes from the cysteine to the phenylalanine over 13 residues. The read is trimmed to its CDR3 DNA, 39 bases read in frame from base 1. This clone occurred a few times. No antigen is known for it. Base qualities are not provided; no much larger clone lies one nucleotide away. The sequenced sample consisted of memory CD8+ T cells from synovial fluid. This specimen's cell subset or site label, per the study, means: bulk memory CD8+ T cells (CD45RA-CD27+/- and CD45RA+CD27-). The chain joins TRBV5-5 to TRBJ1-1, with no confidently assigned D gene. This sequence originates from a human donor with psoriatic arthritis. The nucleotide sequence reads as follows: TGTGCCAGCAGCCGAGATATGAACACTGAAGCTTTCTTT. This translates into CASSRDMNTEAFF. The CDR3, completed at both ends by the reference TRBV5-5 and TRBJ1-1 genes, gives the full variable domain DAGVTQSPTHLIKTRGQQVTLRCSPISGHKSVSWYQQVLGQGPQFIFQYYEKEERGRGNFPDRFSARQFPNYSSELNVNALLLGDSALYLCASSRDMNTEAFFGQGTRLTVV.